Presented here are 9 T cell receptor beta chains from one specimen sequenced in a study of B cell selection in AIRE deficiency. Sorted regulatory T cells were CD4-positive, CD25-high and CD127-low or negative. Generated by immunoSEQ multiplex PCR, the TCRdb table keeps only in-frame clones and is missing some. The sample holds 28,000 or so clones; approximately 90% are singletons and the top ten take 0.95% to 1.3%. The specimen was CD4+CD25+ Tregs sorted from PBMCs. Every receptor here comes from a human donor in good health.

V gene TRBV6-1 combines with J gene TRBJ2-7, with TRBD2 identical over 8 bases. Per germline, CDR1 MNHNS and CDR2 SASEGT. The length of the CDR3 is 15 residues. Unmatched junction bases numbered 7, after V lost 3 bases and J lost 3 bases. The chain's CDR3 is CASSEGGGRLYEQYF. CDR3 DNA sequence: TGTGCCAGCAGTGAGGGCGGGGGGCGCCTCTACGAGCAGTACTTC.

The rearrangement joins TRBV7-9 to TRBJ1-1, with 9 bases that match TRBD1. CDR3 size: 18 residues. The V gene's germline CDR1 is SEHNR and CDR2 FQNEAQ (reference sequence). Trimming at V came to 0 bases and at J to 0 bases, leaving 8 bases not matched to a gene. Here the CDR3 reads CASSLAGQGKIMNTEAFF. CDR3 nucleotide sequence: TGTGCCAGCAGCTTAGCCGGACAGGGGAAGATAATGAACACTGAAGCTTTCTTT. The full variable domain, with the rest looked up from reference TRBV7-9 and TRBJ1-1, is DTGVSQNPRHKITKRGQNVTFRCDPISEHNRLYWYRQTLGQGPEFLTYFQNEAQLEKSRLLSDRFSAERPKGSFSTLEIQRTEQGDSAMYLCASSLAGQGKIMNTEAFFGQGTRLTVV.

CDR3 nucleotide sequence: TGTGCCAGCAGCTATACCGGGACAGCCACCTACGAGCAGTACTTC. Protein: CASSYTGTATYEQYF. The rearrangement joins TRBV7-9 to TRBJ2-7; 7 bases match TRBD1. The germline V gene has CDR1 SEHNR and CDR2 FQNEAQ (reference sequence). The CDR3 is made up of 15 amino acids. V dropped 4 bases and J dropped 2; count of bases not matched to a gene: 8.

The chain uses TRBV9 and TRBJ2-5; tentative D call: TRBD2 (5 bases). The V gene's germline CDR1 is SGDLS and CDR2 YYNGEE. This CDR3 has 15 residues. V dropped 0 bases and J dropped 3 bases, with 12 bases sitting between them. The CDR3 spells CASSVGAGDKETQYF. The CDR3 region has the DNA TGTGCCAGCAGCGTAGGGGCCGGGGATAAAGAGACCCAGTACTTC. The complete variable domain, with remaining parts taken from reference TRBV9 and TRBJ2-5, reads DSGVTQTPKHLITATGQRVTLRCSPRSGDLSVYWYQQSLDQGLQFLIQYYNGEERAKGNILERFSAQQFPDLHSELNLSSLELGDSALYFCASSVGAGDKETQYFGPGTRLLVL.

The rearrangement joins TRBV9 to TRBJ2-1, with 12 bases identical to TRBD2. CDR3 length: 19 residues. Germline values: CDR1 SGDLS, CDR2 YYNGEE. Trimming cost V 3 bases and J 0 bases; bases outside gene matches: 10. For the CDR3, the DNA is TGTGCCAGCAGCGCGATGACGACTAGCGGGAGAAGCTCCTACAATGAGCAGTTCTTC. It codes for CASSAMTTSGRSSYNEQFF.

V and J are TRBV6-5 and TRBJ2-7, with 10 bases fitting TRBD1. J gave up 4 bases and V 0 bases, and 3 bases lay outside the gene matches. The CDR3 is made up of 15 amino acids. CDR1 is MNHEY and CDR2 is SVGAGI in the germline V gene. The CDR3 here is CASSYSDRGPYEQYF. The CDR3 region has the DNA TGTGCCAGCAGTTACTCAGACAGGGGGCCATACGAGCAGTACTTC.

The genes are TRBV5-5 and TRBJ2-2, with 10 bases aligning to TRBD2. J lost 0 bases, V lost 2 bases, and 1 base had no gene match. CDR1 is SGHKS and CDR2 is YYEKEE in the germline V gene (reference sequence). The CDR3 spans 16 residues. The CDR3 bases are TGTGCCAGCAGCTTAACTAGCGGGACGAACACCGGGGAGCTGTTTTTT. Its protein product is CASSLTSGTNTGELFF.

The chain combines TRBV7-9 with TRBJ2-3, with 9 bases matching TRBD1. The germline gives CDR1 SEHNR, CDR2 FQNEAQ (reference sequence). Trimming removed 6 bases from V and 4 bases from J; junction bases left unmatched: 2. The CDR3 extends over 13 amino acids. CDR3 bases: TGTGCCAGCAGATGGACAGGGGCAGATACGCAGTATTTT. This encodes CASRWTGADTQYF.

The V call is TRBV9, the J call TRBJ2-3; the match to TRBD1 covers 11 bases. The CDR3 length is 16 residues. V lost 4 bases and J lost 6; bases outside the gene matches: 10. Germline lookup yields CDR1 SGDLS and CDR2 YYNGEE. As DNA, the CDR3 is TGTGCCAGCAGCCCTTCCGGACAGGGGGCTTGGGATACGCAGTATTTT. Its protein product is CASSPSGQGAWDTQYF.